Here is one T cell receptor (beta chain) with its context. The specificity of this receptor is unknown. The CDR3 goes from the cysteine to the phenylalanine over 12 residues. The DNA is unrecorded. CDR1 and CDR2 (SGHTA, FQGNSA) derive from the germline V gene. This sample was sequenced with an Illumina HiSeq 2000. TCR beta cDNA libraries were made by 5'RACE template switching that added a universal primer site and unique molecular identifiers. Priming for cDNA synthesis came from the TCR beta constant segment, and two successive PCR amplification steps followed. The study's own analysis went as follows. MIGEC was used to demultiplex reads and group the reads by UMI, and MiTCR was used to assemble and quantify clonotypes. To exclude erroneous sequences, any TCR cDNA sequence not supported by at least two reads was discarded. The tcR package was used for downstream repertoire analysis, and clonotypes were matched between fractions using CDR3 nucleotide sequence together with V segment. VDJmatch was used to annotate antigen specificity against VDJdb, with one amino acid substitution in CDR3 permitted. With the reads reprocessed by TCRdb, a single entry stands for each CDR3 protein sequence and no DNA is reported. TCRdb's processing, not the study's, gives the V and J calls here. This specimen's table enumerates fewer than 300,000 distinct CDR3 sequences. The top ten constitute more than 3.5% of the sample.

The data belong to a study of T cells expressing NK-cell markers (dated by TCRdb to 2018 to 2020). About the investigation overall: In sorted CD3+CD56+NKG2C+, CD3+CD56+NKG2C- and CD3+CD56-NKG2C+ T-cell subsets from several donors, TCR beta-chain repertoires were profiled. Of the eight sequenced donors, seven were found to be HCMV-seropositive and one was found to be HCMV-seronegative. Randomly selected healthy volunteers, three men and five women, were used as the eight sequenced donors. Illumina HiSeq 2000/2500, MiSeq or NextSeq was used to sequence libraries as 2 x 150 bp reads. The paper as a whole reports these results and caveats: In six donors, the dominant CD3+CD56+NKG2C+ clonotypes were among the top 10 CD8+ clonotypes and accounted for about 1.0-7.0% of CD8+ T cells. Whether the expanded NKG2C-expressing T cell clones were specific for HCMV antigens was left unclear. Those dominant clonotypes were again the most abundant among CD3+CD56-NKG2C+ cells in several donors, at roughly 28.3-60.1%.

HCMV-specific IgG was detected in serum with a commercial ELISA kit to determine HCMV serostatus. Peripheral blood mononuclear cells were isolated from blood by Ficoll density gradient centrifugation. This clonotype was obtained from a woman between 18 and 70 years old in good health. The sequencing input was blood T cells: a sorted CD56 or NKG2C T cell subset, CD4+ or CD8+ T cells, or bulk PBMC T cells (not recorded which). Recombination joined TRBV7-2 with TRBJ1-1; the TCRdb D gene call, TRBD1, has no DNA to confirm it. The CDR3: CASSPGMTEAFF. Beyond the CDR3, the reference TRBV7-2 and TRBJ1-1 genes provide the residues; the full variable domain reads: GAGVSQSPSNKVTEKGKDVELRCDPISGHTALYWYRQSLGQGLEFLIYFQGNSAPDKSGLPSDRFSAERTGGSVSTLTIQRTQQEDSAVYLCASSPGMTEAFFGQGTRLTVV.